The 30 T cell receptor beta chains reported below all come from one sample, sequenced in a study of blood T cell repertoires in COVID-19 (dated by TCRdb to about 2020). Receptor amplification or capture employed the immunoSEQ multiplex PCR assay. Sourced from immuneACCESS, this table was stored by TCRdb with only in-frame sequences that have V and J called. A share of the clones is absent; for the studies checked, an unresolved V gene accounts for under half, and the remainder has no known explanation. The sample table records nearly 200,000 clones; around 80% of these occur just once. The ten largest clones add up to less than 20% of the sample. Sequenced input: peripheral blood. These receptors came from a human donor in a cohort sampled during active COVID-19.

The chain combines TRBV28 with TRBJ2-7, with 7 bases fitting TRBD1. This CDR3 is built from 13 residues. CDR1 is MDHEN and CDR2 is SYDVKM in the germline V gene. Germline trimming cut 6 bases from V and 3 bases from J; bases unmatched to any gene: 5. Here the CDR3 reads CASRSRQGYEQYF. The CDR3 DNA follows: TGTGCCAGCAGATCTCGACAGGGCTACGAGCAGTACTTC.

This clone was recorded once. In nucleotides, the CDR3 is TGCGCCAGCAGCTTTGACACGTATAGCAATCAGCCCCAGCATTTT. This sequence encodes CASSFDTYSNQPQHF. The chain couples TRBV5-1 to TRBJ1-5; D call uncertain. CDR1 is SGHRS, CDR2 YFSETQ, per germline. V was cut by 2 bases and J by 0 bases, with 9 bases left in between. The length of the CDR3 is 15 residues.

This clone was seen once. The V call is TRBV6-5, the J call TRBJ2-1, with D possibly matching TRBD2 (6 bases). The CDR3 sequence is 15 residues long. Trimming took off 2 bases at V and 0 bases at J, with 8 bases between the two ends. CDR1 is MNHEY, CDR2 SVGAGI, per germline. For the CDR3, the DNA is TGTGCCAGCAGTTACGGGAGGAGCTCCTACAATGAGCAGTTCTTC. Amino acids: CASSYGRSSYNEQFF.

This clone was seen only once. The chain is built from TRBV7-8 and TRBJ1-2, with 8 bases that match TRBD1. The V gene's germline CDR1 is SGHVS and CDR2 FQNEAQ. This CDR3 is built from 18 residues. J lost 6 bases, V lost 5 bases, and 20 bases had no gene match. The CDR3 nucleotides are TGTGCCAGCAGCCGGGGGACAGGTTACAATCTTTTGCGCAATGGCTACACCTTC. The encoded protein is CASSRGTGYNLLRNGYTF. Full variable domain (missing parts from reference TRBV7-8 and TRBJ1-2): GAGVSQSPRYKVAKRGQDVALRCDPISGHVSLFWYQQALGQGPEFLTYFQNEAQLDKSGLPSDRFFAERPEGSVSTLKIQRTQQEDSAVYLCASSRGTGYNLLRNGYTFGSGTRLTVV.

The CDR3 DNA is TGCGCCAGCAGCCAACTTTTTGGACAGTACAATCAGCCCCAGCATTTT. Encoded protein: CASSQLFGQYNQPQHF. This sequence joins TRBV4-1 and TRBJ1-5, with D possibly matching TRBD1 (6 bases). CDR1 and CDR2 from the germline V gene are MGHRA and YSYEKL. This CDR3 spans 16 amino acids. Between the trimmed V and J ends, which lost 2 bases and 3 bases, there was a span of 14 bases.

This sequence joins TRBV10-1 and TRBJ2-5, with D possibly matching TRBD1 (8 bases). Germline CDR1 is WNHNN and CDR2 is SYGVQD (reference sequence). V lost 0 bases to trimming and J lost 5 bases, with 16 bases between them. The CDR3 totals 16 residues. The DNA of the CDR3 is TGCGCCAGCAGTGAGTCGCGGGGGACAGGAGTGGAGACCCAGTACTTC. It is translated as CASSESRGTGVETQYF.

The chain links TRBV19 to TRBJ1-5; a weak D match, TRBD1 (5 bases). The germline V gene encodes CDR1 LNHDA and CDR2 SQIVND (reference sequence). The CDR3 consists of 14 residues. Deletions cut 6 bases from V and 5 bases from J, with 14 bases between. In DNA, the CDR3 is TGTGCCAGTAGCCGGGACTCCAATTATCAGCCCCAGCATTTT. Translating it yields CASSRDSNYQPQHF.

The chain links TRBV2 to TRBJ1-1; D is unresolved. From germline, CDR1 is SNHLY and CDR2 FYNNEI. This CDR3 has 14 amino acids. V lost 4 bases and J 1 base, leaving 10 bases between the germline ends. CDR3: CASSVSGANTEAFF. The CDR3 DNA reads TGTGCCAGCAGTGTGAGCGGAGCGAACACTGAAGCTTTCTTT.

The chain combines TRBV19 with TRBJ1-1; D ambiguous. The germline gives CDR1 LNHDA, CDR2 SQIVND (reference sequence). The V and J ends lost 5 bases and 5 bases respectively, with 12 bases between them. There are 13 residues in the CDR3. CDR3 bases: TGTGCCAGTAGTTCTCAGGTGAGAACTGAAGCTTTCTTT. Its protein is CASSSQVRTEAFF. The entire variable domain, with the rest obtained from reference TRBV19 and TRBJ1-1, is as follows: DGGITQSPKYLFRKEGQNVTLSCEQNLNHDAMYWYRQDPGQGLRLIYYSQIVNDFQKGDIAEGYSVSREKKESFPLTVTSAQKNPTAFYLCASSSQVRTEAFFGQGTRLTVV.

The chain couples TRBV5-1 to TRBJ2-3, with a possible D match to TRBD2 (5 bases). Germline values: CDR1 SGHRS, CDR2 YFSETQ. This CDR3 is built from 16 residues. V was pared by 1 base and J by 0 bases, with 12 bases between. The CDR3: CASSLSRGRSTDTQYF. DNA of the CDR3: TGCGCCAGCAGCTTGTCACGCGGGCGTAGCACAGATACGCAGTATTTT.

CDR3 sequence reads: CASGAGPVSGKLFF. CDR3 bases: TGTGCCAGCGGAGCCGGGCCAGTCAGCGGAAAACTGTTTTTT. The J gene is TRBJ1-4, the V gene TRBV25-1; D not certain. This CDR3 contains 14 residues. Trimming pared 8 bases from V and 10 bases from J, leaving 20 bases between. Germline lookup yields CDR1 MGHDK and CDR2 SYGVNS. Combining the CDR3 with reference TRBV25-1 and TRBJ1-4 gives the whole variable domain EADIYQTPRYLVIGTGKKITLECSQTMGHDKMYWYQQDPGMELHLIHYSYGVNSTEKGDLSSESTVSRIRTEHFPLTLESARPSHTSQYLCASGAGPVSGKLFFGSGTQLSVL.

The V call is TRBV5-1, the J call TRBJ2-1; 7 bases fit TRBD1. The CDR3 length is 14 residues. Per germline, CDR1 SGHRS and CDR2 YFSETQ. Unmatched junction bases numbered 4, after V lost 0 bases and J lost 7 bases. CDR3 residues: CASSLAVTGNEQFF. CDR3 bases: TGCGCCAGCAGCTTGGCCGTGACAGGGAATGAGCAGTTCTTC.

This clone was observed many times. The CDR3 reads CASSDSTSGSKEQFF. The CDR3 DNA sequence: TGTGCCAGCAGTGACTCGACTAGCGGGAGTAAGGAGCAGTTCTTC. The genes are TRBV6-4 and TRBJ2-1, with 12 bases aligning to TRBD2. Germline V gene lookup returns CDR1 MRHNA and CDR2 SNTAGT. The CDR3 consists of 15 residues. V lost 0 bases to trimming and J lost 10 bases; unmatched junction nucleotides: 4.

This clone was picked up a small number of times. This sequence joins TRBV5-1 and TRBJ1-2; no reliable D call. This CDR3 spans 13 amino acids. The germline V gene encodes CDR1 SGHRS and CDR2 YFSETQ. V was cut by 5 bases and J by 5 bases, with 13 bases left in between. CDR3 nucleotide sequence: TGCGCCAGCAGTACCACAGACACTTATGGCTACACCTTC. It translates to CASSTTDTYGYTF.

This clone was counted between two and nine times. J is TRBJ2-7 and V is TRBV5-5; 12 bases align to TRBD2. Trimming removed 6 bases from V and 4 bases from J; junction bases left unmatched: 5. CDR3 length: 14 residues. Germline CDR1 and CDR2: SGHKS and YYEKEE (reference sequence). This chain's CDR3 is CASTLAGGRYEQYF. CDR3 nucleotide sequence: TGTGCCAGCACTCTAGCGGGAGGGAGATACGAGCAGTACTTC.

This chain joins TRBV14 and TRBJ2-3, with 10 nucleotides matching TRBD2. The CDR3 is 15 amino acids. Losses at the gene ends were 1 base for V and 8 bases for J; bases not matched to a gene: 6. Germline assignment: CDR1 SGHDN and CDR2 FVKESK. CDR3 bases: TGTGCCAGCAGCCAAGTGGGGACTAGCGTCGGTACGCAGTATTTT. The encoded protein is CASSQVGTSVGTQYF.

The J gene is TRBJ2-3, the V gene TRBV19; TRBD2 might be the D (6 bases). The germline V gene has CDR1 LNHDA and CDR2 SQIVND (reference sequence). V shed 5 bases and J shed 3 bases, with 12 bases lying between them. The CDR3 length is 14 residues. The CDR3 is CASSLAAGTDTQYF. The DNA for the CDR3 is TGTGCCAGTAGTCTCGCGGCGGGGACAGATACGCAGTATTTT.

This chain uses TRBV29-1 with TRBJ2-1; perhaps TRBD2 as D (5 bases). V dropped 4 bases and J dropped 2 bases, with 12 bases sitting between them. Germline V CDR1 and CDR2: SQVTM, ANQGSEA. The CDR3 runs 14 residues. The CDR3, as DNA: TGCAGCGTTGGCCCCAGCGGAGCCTACAATGAGCAGTTCTTC. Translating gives CSVGPSGAYNEQFF.

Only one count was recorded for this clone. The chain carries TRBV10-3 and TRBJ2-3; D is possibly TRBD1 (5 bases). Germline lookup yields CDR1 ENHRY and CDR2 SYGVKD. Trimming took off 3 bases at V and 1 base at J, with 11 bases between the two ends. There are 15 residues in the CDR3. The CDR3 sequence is CAISERGSGTDTQYF. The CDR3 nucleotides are TGTGCCATCAGTGAAAGGGGTTCTGGCACAGATACGCAGTATTTT.

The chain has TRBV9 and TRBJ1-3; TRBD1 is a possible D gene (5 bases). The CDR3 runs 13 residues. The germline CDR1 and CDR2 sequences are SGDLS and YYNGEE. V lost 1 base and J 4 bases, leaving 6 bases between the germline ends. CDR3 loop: CASSVRTGNTIYF. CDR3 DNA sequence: TGTGCCAGCAGCGTAAGGACAGGAAACACCATATATTTT.

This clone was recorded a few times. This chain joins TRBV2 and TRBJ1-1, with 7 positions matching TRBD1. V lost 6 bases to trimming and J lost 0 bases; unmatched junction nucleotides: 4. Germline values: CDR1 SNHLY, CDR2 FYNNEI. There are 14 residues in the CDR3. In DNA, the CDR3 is TGTGCCAGCAGGCCGGGACAGTTGAACACTGAAGCTTTCTTT. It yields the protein CASRPGQLNTEAFF.

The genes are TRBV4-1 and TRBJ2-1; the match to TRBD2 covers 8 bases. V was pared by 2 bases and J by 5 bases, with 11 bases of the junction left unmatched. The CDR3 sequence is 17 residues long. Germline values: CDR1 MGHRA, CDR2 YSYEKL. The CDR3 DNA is TGCGCCAGCAGCCAACCCGCCCTAGCGGGCCTAAACAATGAGCAGTTCTTC. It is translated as CASSQPALAGLNNEQFF.

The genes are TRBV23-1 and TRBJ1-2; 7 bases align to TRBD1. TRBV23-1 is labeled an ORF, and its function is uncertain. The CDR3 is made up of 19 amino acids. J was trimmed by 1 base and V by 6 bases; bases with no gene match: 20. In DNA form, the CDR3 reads TGCGCCAGCAGCCCTGGGACAGTGTACCCCGTAGTCGTTAACTATGGCTACACCTTC. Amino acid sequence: CASSPGTVYPVVVNYGYTF.

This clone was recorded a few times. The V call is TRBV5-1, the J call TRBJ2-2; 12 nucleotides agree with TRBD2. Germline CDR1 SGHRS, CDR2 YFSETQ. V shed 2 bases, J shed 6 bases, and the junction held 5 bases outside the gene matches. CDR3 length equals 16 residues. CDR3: CASSLTSGGPSGELFF. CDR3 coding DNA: TGCGCCAGCAGCTTAACTAGCGGGGGGCCCTCCGGGGAGCTGTTTTTT.

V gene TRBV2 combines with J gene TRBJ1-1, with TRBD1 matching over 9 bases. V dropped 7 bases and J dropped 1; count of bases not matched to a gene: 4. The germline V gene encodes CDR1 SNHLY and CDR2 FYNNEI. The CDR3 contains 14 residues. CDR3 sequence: CASTTGGSNTEAFF. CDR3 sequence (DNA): TGTGCCAGCACTACAGGGGGCTCGAACACTGAAGCTTTCTTT.

CDR3 region: CASSDRNNSPLHF. The CDR3 DNA reads as TGTGCCAGCAGCGACAGAAATAATTCACCCCTCCACTTT. J is TRBJ1-6 and V is TRBV6-5, with D maybe TRBD1 (5 bases). The CDR3 is 13 amino acids. Per germline, CDR1 MNHEY and CDR2 SVGAGI. V was clipped by 6 bases and J by 5 bases, with 8 bases between them.

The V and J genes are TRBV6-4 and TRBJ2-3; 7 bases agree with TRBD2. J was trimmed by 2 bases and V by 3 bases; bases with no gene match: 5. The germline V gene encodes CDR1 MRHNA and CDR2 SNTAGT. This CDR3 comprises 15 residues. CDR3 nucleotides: TGTGCCAGCAGTGAACTAGCGAGCCCCACAGATACGCAGTATTTT. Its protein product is CASSELASPTDTQYF.

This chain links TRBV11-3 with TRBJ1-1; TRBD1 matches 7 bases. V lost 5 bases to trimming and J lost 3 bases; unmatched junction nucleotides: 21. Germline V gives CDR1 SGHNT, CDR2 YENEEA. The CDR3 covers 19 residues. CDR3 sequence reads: CASSPAVRQGRGTDTEAFF. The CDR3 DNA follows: TGTGCCAGCAGCCCCGCAGTAAGGCAGGGCCGGGGGACAGACACTGAAGCTTTCTTT.

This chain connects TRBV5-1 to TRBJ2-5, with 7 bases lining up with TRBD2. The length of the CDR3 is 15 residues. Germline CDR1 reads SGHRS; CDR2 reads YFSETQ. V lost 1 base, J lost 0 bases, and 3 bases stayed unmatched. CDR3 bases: TGCGCCAGCAGCTTGACTAGCGCCGACCAAGAGACCCAGTACTTC. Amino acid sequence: CASSLTSADQETQYF.

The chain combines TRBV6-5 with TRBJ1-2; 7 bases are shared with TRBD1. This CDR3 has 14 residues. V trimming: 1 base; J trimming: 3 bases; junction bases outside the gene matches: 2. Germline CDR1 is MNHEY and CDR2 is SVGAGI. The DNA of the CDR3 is TGTGCCAGCAGTTACTTGGGGACAGACTATGGCTACACCTTC. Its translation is CASSYLGTDYGYTF.